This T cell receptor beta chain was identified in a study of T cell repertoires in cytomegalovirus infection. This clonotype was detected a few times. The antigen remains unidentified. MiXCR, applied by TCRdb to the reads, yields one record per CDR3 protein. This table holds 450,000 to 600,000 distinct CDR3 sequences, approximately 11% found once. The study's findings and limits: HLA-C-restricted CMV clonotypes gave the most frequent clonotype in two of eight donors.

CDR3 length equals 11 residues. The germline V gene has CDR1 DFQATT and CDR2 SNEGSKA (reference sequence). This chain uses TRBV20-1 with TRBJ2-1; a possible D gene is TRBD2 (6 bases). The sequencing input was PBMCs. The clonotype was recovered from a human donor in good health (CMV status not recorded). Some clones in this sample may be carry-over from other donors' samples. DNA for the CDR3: TGCAGCCCTTTCGGGAGTAATGAGCAGTTCTTC. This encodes CSPFGSNEQFF.